This T cell receptor (beta chain) originates from a study of T cell repertoires in cytomegalovirus infection (dated by TCRdb to the late 2010s). For the wider study: Peptide stimulations targeted recently identified HLA-C-restricted CMV epitopes, whose presentation resists viral immunomodulation, together with well-studied HLA-B-restricted epitopes. The HLA type of each donor mattered for the analysis, because public TCR beta signatures pointed to carriage of CMV infection along with the matching HLA type. Overall study outcomes, separate from this receptor: In both this cohort and an independent cohort of 300 to 450 donors, the cumulative frequency of public TCR beta family members distinguished carriers of CMV infection plus the relevant HLA type. The ex vivo response was dominated by HLA-C-restricted CMV-specific TCR beta clonotypes, which also provided the single most frequent clonotype in two of eight donors.

A note on this clonotype: Its cognate antigen has yet to be identified. One base away lies a much larger clone, so this may be a sequencing read error.

The sample's treatment or condition label, in plain terms: in vitro stimulation with specific CMV peptide epitopes to enrich CMV-specific T cells. The CDR3 measures 15 amino acids from cysteine to phenylalanine. Only the CDR3 region is kept as DNA, spanning 45 bases read in frame from base 1. According to the germline V gene, CDR1 reads SGHTA and CDR2 reads FQGNSA. The germline ends are 10 bases apart after V is trimmed by 3 bases and J by 0 bases. TCRdb lists the instrument as Illumina HiSeq 1500. TCRdb's own reprocessing of the public reads used fastp at Q25 and MiXCR and kept productive beta chains. Rows with a matching CDR3 protein are joined into one entry that keeps the most common DNA and genes. Recorded for this sample are more than 250,000 distinct CDR3 sequences; roughly 25% of them occurred a single time. Of the sample, roughly 15% falls within the top ten clones.

The receptor comes from a human donor in good health (CMV status not recorded). Some clones in this sample may be carry-over from other donors' samples. Recombination joined TRBV7-2 with TRBJ2-3, with no confidently assigned D gene. Sequences were derived from cultured PBMCs, sampled from culture after CMV antigen stimulation. The CDR3 reads CASSFDQRSTDTQYF. Here is the DNA: TGTGCCAGCAGCTTCGATCAGCGAAGCACAGATACGCAGTATTTT.